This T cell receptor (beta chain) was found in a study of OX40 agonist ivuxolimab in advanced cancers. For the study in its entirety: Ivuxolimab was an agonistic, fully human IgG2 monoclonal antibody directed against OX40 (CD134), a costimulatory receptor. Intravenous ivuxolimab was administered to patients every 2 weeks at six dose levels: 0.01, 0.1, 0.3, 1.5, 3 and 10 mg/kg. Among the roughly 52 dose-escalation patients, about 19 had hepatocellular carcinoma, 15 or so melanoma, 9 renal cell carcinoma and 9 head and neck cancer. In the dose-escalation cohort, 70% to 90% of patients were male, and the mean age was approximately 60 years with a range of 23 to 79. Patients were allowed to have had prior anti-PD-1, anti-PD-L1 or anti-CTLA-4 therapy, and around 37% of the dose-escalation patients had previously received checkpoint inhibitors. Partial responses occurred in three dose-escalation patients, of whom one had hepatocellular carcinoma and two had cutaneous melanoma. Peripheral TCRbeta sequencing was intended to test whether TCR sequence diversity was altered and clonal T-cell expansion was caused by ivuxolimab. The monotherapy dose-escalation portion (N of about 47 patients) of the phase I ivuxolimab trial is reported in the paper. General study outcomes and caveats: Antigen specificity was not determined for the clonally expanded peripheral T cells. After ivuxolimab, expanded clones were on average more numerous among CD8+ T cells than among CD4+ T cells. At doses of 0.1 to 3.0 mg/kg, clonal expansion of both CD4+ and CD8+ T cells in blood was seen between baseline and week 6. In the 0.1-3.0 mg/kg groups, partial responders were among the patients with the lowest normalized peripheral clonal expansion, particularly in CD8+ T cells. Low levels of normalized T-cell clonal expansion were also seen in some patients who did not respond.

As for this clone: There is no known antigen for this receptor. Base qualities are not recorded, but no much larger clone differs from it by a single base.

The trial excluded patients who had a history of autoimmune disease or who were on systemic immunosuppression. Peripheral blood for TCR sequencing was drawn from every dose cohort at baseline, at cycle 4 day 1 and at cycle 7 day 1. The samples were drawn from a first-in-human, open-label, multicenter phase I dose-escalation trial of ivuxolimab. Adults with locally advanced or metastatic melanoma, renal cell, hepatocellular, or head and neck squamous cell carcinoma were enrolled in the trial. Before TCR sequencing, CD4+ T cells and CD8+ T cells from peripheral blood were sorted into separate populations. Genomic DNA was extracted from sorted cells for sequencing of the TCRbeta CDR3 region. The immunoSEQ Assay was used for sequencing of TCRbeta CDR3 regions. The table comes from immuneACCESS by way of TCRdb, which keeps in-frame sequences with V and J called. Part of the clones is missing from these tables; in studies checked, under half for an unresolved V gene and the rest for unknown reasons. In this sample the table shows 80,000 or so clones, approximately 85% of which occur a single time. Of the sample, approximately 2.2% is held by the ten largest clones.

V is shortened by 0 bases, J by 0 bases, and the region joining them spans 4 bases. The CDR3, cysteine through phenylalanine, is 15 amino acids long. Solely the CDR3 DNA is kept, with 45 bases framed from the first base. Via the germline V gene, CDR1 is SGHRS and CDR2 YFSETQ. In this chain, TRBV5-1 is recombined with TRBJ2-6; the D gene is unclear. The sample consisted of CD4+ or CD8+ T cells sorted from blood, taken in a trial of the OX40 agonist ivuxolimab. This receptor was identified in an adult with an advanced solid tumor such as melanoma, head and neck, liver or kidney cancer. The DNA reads TGCGCCAGCAGCTTGGAGAGCTCTGGGGCCAACGTCCTGACTTTC. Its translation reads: CASSLESSGANVLTF.